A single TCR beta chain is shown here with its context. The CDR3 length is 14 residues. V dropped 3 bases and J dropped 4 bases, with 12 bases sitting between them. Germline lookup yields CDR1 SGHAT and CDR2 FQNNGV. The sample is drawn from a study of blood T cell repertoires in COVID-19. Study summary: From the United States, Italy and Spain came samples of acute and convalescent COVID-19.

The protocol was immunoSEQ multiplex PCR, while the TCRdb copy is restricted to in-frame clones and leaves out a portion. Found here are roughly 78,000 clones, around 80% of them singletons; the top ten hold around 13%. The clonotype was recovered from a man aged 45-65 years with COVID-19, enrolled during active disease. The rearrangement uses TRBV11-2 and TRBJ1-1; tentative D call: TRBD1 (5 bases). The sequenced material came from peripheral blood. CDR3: CASSFGVGGTEAFF. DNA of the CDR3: TGTGCCAGCAGCTTTGGGGTGGGGGGCACTGAAGCTTTCTTT.